This T cell receptor beta chain comes out of a study of T cell changes during pregnancy in multiple sclerosis. The germline CDR1 and CDR2 sequences are LNHDA and SQIVND (reference sequence). V trimming: 6 bases; J trimming: 3 bases; junction bases outside the gene matches: 3. CDR3 length: 13 residues. This clone was detected once. TCRdb's table, derived via immunoSEQ multiplex PCR, lists solely in-frame clones and lacks some. The repertoire holds around 57,000 clones, with roughly 89% as singletons. The sample consisted of peripheral blood, taken in the third trimester of pregnancy. The receptor comes from a female donor in good health, enrolled as a control in a pregnancy study. This rearrangement joins TRBV19 to TRBJ2-7, with 9 bases identical to TRBD2. The CDR3, as DNA: TGTGCCAGTAGCCCTAGCGGGGACTACGAGCAGTACTTC. Its translation: CASSPSGDYEQYF.